Below, 16 T cell receptor beta chains from the same sample are listed, as sequenced in a study of blood T cells in healthy people across ages. A second PCR, run for about 7 to 11 cycles, used a sample-barcoded 5' primer plus a J-beta primer mix. TCRdb reanalysed the 5' RACE reads using MiXCR and keeps one entry per CDR3 protein. The profile shows 450,000 to 650,000 distinct CDR3 sequences, about 25% of them singletons. These records were also assigned to another study, of T cells of mothers and their children.

Input material: blood. The receptors come from a boy aged 10-17 years in good health.

The rearrangement links TRBV4-3 to TRBJ2-3; D gene unclear. V was clipped by 1 base and J by 5 bases, with 19 bases between them. Germline loops: CDR1 LGHNA, CDR2 YSLEER. The length of the CDR3 is 17 residues. CDR3 DNA sequence: TGCGCCAGCAGCCAAGGCGTGGTCGGTGGGTCCCAAGATACGCAGTATTTT. Translated: CASSQGVVGGSQDTQYF.

Worth noting for this clonotype: At one of its ends the junction is not consistent with the germline gene, which may arise from a read error. The rearrangement joins TRBV29-1 to TRBJ2-1; no definite D call. The CDR3 covers 15 residues. Germline CDR1 reads SQVTM; CDR2 reads ANQGSEA. CDR3: CSAELGLGSYNEQFF. CDR3 DNA sequence: TGCAGCGCTGAATTAGGGCTCGGCTCCTACAATGAGCAGTTCTTC.

This clonotype was found a few times. The gene calls are TRBV20-1 and TRBJ2-3; 7 bases line up with TRBD1. Germline CDR1 DFQATT, CDR2 SNEGSKA (reference sequence). The CDR3 is made up of 15 amino acids. The J segment lost 9 bases and the V segment lost 5 bases, leaving 17 bases of the junction unmatched. This CDR3 reads CSAFTGVRGSETQYF. The CDR3 DNA sequence: TGCAGTGCTTTTACAGGGGTTCGAGGTTCTGAAACGCAGTATTTT.

There are a few counts of this clonotype. The CDR3 spells CASSLGTHPYNEQFF. The CDR3 nucleotides are TGTGCCAGCAGCTTAGGCACCCACCCCTACAATGAGCAGTTCTTC. The genes are TRBV7-9 and TRBJ2-1; D is undetermined. This CDR3 region has 15 residues. Germline V lookup: CDR1 SEHNR, CDR2 FQNEAQ (reference sequence). Trimming stripped 1 base from V and 2 bases from J, with 9 bases between.

This clonotype was observed a handful of times. The chain is built from TRBV13 and TRBJ1-1, with D perhaps TRBD1 (6 bases). Trimming took 4 bases from V and 6 from J, leaving 18 bases between them. CDR3 size: 15 residues. Germline V gives CDR1 PRHDT, CDR2 FYEKMQ (reference sequence). In DNA, the CDR3 is TGTGCCAGCAGCTCACAGGGCGCCGGGGACCCTGAAGCTTTCTTT. As protein: CASSSQGAGDPEAFF.

The table lists this clonotype with a few counts. The chain combines TRBV5-6 with TRBJ2-2; possibly TRBD1 for D (5 bases). Trimming stripped 4 bases from V and 6 bases from J, with 13 bases between. The germline gives CDR1 SGHDT, CDR2 YYEEEE. This CDR3 is built from 14 residues. CDR3 DNA sequence: TGTGCCAGCAGCAATACAAGGGGTCCCGGGGAGCTGTTTTTT. Translation gives CASSNTRGPGELFF.

The gene calls are TRBV2 and TRBJ1-5; 9 bases are a match to TRBD1. Trimming cost V 11 bases and J 4 bases; bases outside gene matches: 12. Per germline, CDR1 SNHLY and CDR2 FYNNEI. CDR3 length: 15 residues. DNA for the CDR3: TGTGCCGGGGGTACGGGACAGGGAAGAAATCAGCCCCAGCATTTT. It encodes CAGGTGQGRNQPQHF.

This clonotype was seen repeatedly, ten times or more. The chain is built from TRBV6-2 or TRBV6-3 and TRBJ2-5, with D perhaps matching TRBD1 or TRBD2 (5 bases each). Germline V gene data show CDR1 as MNHEY and CDR2 as SVGEGT. Trimming took off 4 bases at V and 3 bases at J, with 12 bases between the two ends. The CDR3 has 14 amino acids. The CDR3 region has the DNA TGTGCCAGCAGTTCAGGGACGGAAGAAGAGACCCAGTACTTC. It is translated as CASSSGTEEETQYF.

CDR3 sequence (DNA): TGTGCCAGCAGCCAAGATCCCCGCCGGAACTACGAGCAGTACTTC. This sequence encodes CASSQDPRRNYEQYF. The chain combines TRBV3-1 with TRBJ2-7; D gene unclear. V dropped 0 bases and J dropped 3 bases, with 12 bases sitting between them. The CDR3 consists of 15 residues. Germline assignment: CDR1 LGHDT and CDR2 YNNKEL (reference sequence).

This rearrangement joins TRBV4-2 to TRBJ2-3; no reliable D call. The CDR3 sequence is 18 residues long. V was pared by 2 bases and J by 0 bases, with 18 bases between. Germline V gives CDR1 LGHNA, CDR2 YNFKEQ. This CDR3 reads CASSQSELFSPSTDTQYF. DNA for the CDR3: TGTGCCAGCAGCCAATCCGAACTTTTTTCCCCTAGCACAGATACGCAGTATTTT.

This sequence joins TRBV12-3 or TRBV12-4 and TRBJ2-1; D perhaps matches TRBD2 (5 bases). V lost 4 bases, J lost 7 bases, and 8 bases lay in between. The CDR3 contains 12 residues. The CDR3 sequence: CASSYRENEQFF. Written as DNA, the CDR3 is TGTGCCAGCAGTTATAGGGAGAATGAGCAGTTCTTC.

This chain joins TRBV9 and TRBJ1-4; no firm D call. Germline assignment: CDR1 SGDLS and CDR2 YYNGEE. V lost 0 bases and J lost 3, with 6 bases in between. The CDR3 covers 14 residues. The CDR3 spells CASSVAVSNEKLFF. The CDR3, as DNA: TGTGCCAGCAGCGTAGCTGTGTCTAATGAAAAACTGTTTTTT.

The V gene is TRBV20-1, the J gene TRBJ2-7; D is uncertain. V was shortened by 0 bases and J by 0 bases, with 15 bases between the two germline ends. There are 16 residues in the CDR3. CDR1 DFQATT and CDR2 SNEGSKA come from the germline V gene (reference sequence). CDR3 residues: CSARDLYGRPSYEQYF. The CDR3 nucleotides are TGCAGTGCTAGAGATCTATATGGACGGCCCTCCTACGAGCAGTACTTC.

The chain combines TRBV6-5 with TRBJ2-2; D not resolved. Germline assignment: CDR1 MNHEY and CDR2 SVGAGI. The CDR3 contains 13 residues. Between the trimmed V and J ends, which lost 8 bases and 0 bases, there was a span of 7 bases. The CDR3 region has the DNA TGTGCCAGCCTCCGGTCGAACACCGGGGAGCTGTTTTTT. Amino acids: CASLRSNTGELFF.

The chain combines TRBV28 with TRBJ2-1; TRBD1 matches at 7 bases. The tail of the sequence fits TRBJ2-5 better, so the J call may be wrong. Germline lookup yields CDR1 MDHEN and CDR2 SYDVKM. The CDR3 totals 15 residues. Here the CDR3 reads CASSSGTAGDETQYF. The DNA for the CDR3 is TGTGCCAGCAGTTCCGGGACAGCAGGGGACGAGACCCAGTACTTC.

This clonotype was counted between two and nine times. The rearrangement uses TRBV20-1 and TRBJ2-5, with D uncertain. CDR3 length: 13 residues. V was clipped by 2 bases and J by 1 base, with 8 bases between them. Germline CDR1 reads DFQATT; CDR2 reads SNEGSKA (reference sequence). This chain's CDR3 is CSARRLAQETQYF. Written as DNA, the CDR3 is TGCAGTGCTAGAAGGTTAGCCCAAGAGACCCAGTACTTC.